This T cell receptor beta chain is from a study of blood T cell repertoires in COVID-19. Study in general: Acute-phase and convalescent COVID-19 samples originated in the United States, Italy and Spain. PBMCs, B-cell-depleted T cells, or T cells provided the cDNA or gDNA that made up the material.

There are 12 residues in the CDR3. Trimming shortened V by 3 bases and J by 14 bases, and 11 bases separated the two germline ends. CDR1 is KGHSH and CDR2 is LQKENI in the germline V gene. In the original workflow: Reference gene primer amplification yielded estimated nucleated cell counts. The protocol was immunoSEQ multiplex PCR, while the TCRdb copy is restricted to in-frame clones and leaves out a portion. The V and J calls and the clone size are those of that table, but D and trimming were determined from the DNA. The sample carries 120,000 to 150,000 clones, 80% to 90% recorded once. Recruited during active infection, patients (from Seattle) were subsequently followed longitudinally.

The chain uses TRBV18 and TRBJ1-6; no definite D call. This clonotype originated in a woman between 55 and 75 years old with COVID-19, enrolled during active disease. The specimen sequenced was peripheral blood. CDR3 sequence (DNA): TGTGCCAGCTCACCTTCGAGGGAAGCCCTCCACTTT. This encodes CASSPSREALHF.